A single sample gave rise to the 16 T cell receptor beta chains below, sequenced in a study of blood T cell repertoires in COVID-19. Some clones are missing from TCRdb's copy, which holds only in-frame ones; the method was immunoSEQ multiplex PCR. The data hold 200,000 to 250,000 clones, with 80% to 90% observed a single time. Sequencing input: PBMCs or T cells enriched from blood (not recorded which). The source of these receptors is a woman in her twenties or thirties who had been exposed to COVID-19.

V is TRBV20-1 and J is TRBJ2-5, with TRBD1 matching 9 bases. This CDR3 region has 13 residues. CDR1 and CDR2 from the germline V gene are DFQATT and SNEGSKA (reference sequence). V dropped 4 bases and J dropped 3; count of bases not matched to a gene: 3. CDR3 in amino acids: CSANDRGKETQYF. The CDR3, as DNA: TGCAGTGCTAATGACAGGGGGAAAGAGACCCAGTACTTC.

This chain joins TRBV10-2 and TRBJ1-5; no definite D call. V was shortened by 1 base and J by 4 bases, with 8 bases between the two germline ends. Germline V gives CDR1 WSHSY, CDR2 SAAADI. The CDR3 spans 14 residues. In nucleotides, the CDR3 is TGCGCCAGCAGTGAGTGGGAGGGTAATCAGCCCCAGCATTTT. This gives the protein CASSEWEGNQPQHF.

The J gene is TRBJ2-3, the V gene TRBV2; 10 bases are a match to TRBD2. V shed 4 bases, J shed 3 bases, and the junction held 1 base outside the gene matches. This CDR3 has 14 amino acids. The germline V gene has CDR1 SNHLY and CDR2 FYNNEI. CDR3 region: CASSVLAGTDTQYF. The CDR3 DNA is TGTGCCAGCAGTGTACTAGCGGGAACAGATACGCAGTATTTT.

The rearrangement joins TRBV6-1 to TRBJ1-5; tentative D call: TRBD1 (5 bases). There are 16 residues in the CDR3. The V end was cut by 0 bases, the J end by 1 base, with 10 bases between. Looked up from germline, CDR1 is MNHNS and CDR2 is SASEGT. As DNA, the CDR3 is TGTGCCAGCAGTGAAGCGGCAGGGCGCAGCAATCAGCCCCAGCATTTT. Encoded protein: CASSEAAGRSNQPQHF.

The chain has TRBV11-2 and TRBJ2-3; TRBD2 might be the D (5 bases). In germline, CDR1 is SGHAT, CDR2 FQNNGV. V was clipped by 4 bases and J by 4 bases, with 12 bases between them. The CDR3 covers 14 residues. The CDR3 sequence is CASSSTSTSDTQYF. The CDR3 DNA reads TGTGCCAGCAGCTCCACTAGTACCTCAGATACGCAGTATTTT.

This clone was picked up one time. This chain connects TRBV28 to TRBJ1-6, with TRBD1 matching over 8 bases. V lost 3 bases to trimming and J lost 5 bases; unmatched junction nucleotides: 6. CDR3 length: 16 residues. CDR1 is MDHEN, CDR2 SYDVKM, per germline. The CDR3 nucleotides read TGTGCCAGCAGTTTGCTCCAGGGGGCGAATAATTCACCCCTCCACTTT. Translating gives CASSLLQGANNSPLHF. The whole variable domain, filled in from reference TRBV28 and TRBJ1-6, reads DVKVTQSSRYLVKRTGEKVFLECVQDMDHENMFWYRQDPGLGLRLIYFSYDVKMKEKGDIPEGYSVSREKKERFSLILESASTNQTSMYLCASSLLQGANNSPLHFGNGTRLTVT.

The rearrangement joins TRBV19 to TRBJ2-1; weak D call: TRBD2 (5 bases). V shed 5 bases and J shed 2 bases, with 10 bases lying between them. From germline, CDR1 is LNHDA and CDR2 SQIVND (reference sequence). This CDR3 comprises 14 residues. This CDR3 reads CASSALRAYNEQFF. The CDR3 DNA follows: TGTGCCAGTAGTGCCTTGAGGGCCTACAATGAGCAGTTCTTC.

J is TRBJ1-5 and V is TRBV6-1, with D perhaps TRBD1 (6 bases). The CDR3 runs to 14 residues. Trimming took 2 bases from V and 11 from J, leaving 16 bases between them. Germline CDR1 reads MNHNS; CDR2 reads SASEGT. The chain's CDR3 is CASSETGLSGAQHF. The CDR3 coding sequence is TGTGCCAGCAGTGAAACAGGGCTGTCCGGGGCCCAGCATTTT.

V and J are TRBV7-6 and TRBJ2-1; TRBD1 aligns across 8 bases. The J segment lost 3 bases and the V segment lost 1 base, leaving 8 bases of the junction unmatched. The length of the CDR3 is 17 residues. Per germline, CDR1 SGHVS and CDR2 FNYEAQ. The CDR3 sequence is CASSLDVPGGFYNEQFF. CDR3 sequence (DNA): TGTGCCAGCAGCTTAGATGTCCCAGGGGGCTTCTACAATGAGCAGTTCTTC. The full variable domain, in which reference TRBV7-6 and TRBJ2-1 provide the parts outside the CDR3, is GAGVSQSPRYKVTKRGQDVALRCDPISGHVSLYWYRQALGQGPEFLTYFNYEAQQDKSGLPNDRFSAERPEGSISTLTIQRTEQRDSAMYRCASSLDVPGGFYNEQFFGPGTRLTVL.

This chain connects TRBV5-1 to TRBJ2-7, with TRBD2 identical over 7 bases. V trimming: 6 bases; J trimming: 0 bases; junction bases outside the gene matches: 6. The CDR3 has 14 residues. From germline, CDR1 is SGHRS and CDR2 YFSETQ. CDR3 sequence: CASTPTSFSYEQYF. As DNA, the CDR3 is TGCGCCAGCACCCCGACTAGCTTCTCCTACGAGCAGTACTTC. The variable domain in full, with the rest retrieved from reference TRBV5-1 and TRBJ2-7, is KAGVTQTPRYLIKTRGQQVTLSCSPISGHRSVSWYQQTPGQGLQFLFEYFSETQRNKGNFPGRFSGRQFSNSRSEMNVSTLELGDSALYLCASTPTSFSYEQYFGPGTRLTVT.

The V and J genes are TRBV28 and TRBJ2-1; no clear D gene. Trimming took 7 bases from V and 3 from J, leaving 19 bases between them. The CDR3 runs to 16 residues. Germline V gene data show CDR1 as MDHEN and CDR2 as SYDVKM. In nucleotides, the CDR3 is TGTGCCAGCACCTATCCGTCCTTCTCCAACTACAATGAGCAGTTCTTC. It is translated as CASTYPSFSNYNEQFF.

The V call is TRBV19, the J call TRBJ1-1; the D is unclear. The V gene's germline CDR1 is LNHDA and CDR2 SQIVND (reference sequence). The CDR3 is 11 amino acids. V gave up 5 bases and J gave up 8 bases, with 9 bases separating them. CDR3 region: CASSEGREAFF. CDR3 nucleotides: TGTGCCAGTAGTGAGGGCAGAGAAGCTTTCTTT.

V is TRBV30 and J is TRBJ1-6; no firm D call. This CDR3 comprises 15 residues. V was cut by 0 bases and J by 7 bases, with 13 bases left in between. CDR1 and CDR2 from the germline V gene are GTSNPN and SVGIG (reference sequence). CDR3 bases: TGTGCCTGGAGTGTACAGCGGAATCCCAATTCACCCCTCCACTTT. Translation gives CAWSVQRNPNSPLHF.

This clone was counted once. This rearrangement joins TRBV18 to TRBJ2-7, with 12 bases aligning to TRBD1. The CDR3 contains 16 residues. Unmatched junction bases numbered 7, after V lost 4 bases and J lost 3 bases. In germline, CDR1 is KGHSH, CDR2 LQKENI. CDR3: CASSRLRDRGLYEQYF. The DNA of the CDR3 is TGTGCCAGCTCACGACTCCGGGACAGGGGGCTCTACGAGCAGTACTTC.

The chain has TRBV5-1 and TRBJ2-7; 11 bases align to TRBD2. V gave up 7 bases and J gave up 6 bases; unmatched junction bases: 12. Per germline, CDR1 SGHRS and CDR2 YFSETQ. CDR3 size: 15 residues. The chain's CDR3 is CASGPGLAEGTEQYF. CDR3 sequence (DNA): TGCGCCAGCGGACCGGGACTAGCGGAAGGGACCGAGCAGTACTTC.

The gene calls are TRBV6-5 and TRBJ2-5; D is perhaps TRBD1 (8 bases). The germline V gene has CDR1 MNHEY and CDR2 SVGAGI. This CDR3 is built from 14 residues. V lost 5 bases to trimming and J lost 5 bases, with 15 bases between them. The CDR3 spells CASSKTGEGETQYF. The CDR3 region has the DNA TGTGCCAGCAGTAAGACAGGGGAGGGCGAGACCCAGTACTTC.